This T cell receptor (beta chain) was obtained from a study of cytomegalovirus exposure and HLA in healthy donors. Study overall: One earlier analysis, a look at 150 million to 200 million T cells, found 117 million unique TCR beta sequences.

Trimming removed 6 bases from V and 5 bases from J, with 22 bases in between. In germline, CDR1 is LNHDA, CDR2 SQIVND (reference sequence). The CDR3 consists of 16 residues. PCR amplification relied on 60 Vbeta primers (plus 13 Jbeta primers). Here immunoSEQ multiplex PCR was the method, and the copy in TCRdb shows in-frame clones only, minus some. The sample lists a few hundred thousand clones; 65% to 80% were seen once. Sample: PBMCs. The rearrangement uses TRBV19 and TRBJ2-5; D might be TRBD2 (5 bases). The source is a girl aged 2 to 9 in good health and CMV-seronegative. This CDR3 is CASRTTLGHWRETQYF. CDR3 DNA sequence: TGTGCCAGTAGAACCACACTGGGCCACTGGAGGGAGACCCAGTACTTC. Combining the CDR3 with reference TRBV19 and TRBJ2-5 gives the whole variable domain DGGITQSPKYLFRKEGQNVTLSCEQNLNHDAMYWYRQDPGQGLRLIYYSQIVNDFQKGDIAEGYSVSREKKESFPLTVTSAQKNPTAFYLCASRTTLGHWRETQYFGPGTRLLVL.